Each of the 16 T cell receptor beta chains below was sequenced from the same sample in a study of blood T cells in healthy people across ages. Together with a sample-barcoded 5' primer, a J-beta primer mix was included in a second PCR lasting about 7 to 11 cycles. Via MiXCR, TCRdb re-called the 5' RACE reads, giving one row per CDR3 protein. This sample has about 970,000 distinct CDR3 sequences, with approximately 50% found just once. Sequenced: blood. The receptors were gathered from a woman in her sixties or seventies in good health.

The chain carries TRBV12-3 or TRBV12-4 and TRBJ2-7; TRBD2 might be the D (6 bases). CDR3 size: 15 residues. V was cut by 5 bases and J by 2 bases, with 16 bases left in between. DNA for the CDR3: TGTGCCAGCAGTGGACTACTGACGGATGCCTACGAGCAGTACTTC. Encoded protein: CASSGLLTDAYEQYF.

The rearrangement uses TRBV20-1 and TRBJ2-4, with TRBD2 matching 10 bases. The J call may be faulty, since TRBJ2-7 better matches the DNA end. Germline loops: CDR1 DFQATT, CDR2 SNEGSKA (reference sequence). CDR3 length: 15 residues. CDR3 in amino acids: CSARDWASGSYEQYF. DNA for the CDR3: TGCAGTGCTAGAGATTGGGCTAGCGGGAGCTACGAGCAGTACTTC.

As for this clonotype: A much larger clone sits a single nucleotide away, making a read error possible. The gene calls are TRBV7-2 and TRBJ1-3; D unresolved. The germline gives CDR1 SGHTA, CDR2 FQGNSA. This CDR3 has 12 amino acids. The CDR3 sequence is CASSLGGNAIYF. The CDR3 region has the DNA TGTGCCAGCAGCTTAGGGGGAAACGCCATATATTTT.

V is TRBV10-3 and J is TRBJ2-3; 7 bases map to TRBD1. The CDR3 contains 16 residues. Germline V gives CDR1 ENHRY, CDR2 SYGVKD. V dropped 3 bases and J dropped 0; count of bases not matched to a gene: 6. Here the CDR3 DNA reads TGTGCCATCAGTGACACTGGACAGGCTAGCACAGATACGCAGTATTTT. Translating gives CAISDTGQASTDTQYF.

The rearrangement joins TRBV12-3 or TRBV12-4 to TRBJ2-6, with TRBD1 as a possible D gene (6 bases). This CDR3 has 16 amino acids. Trimming left V 1 base short and J 2 bases short, with 9 bases between. CDR3: CASSLERGTGANVLTF. The CDR3 nucleotides are TGTGCCAGCAGTTTAGAAAGGGGGACTGGGGCCAACGTCCTGACTTTC.

This chain connects TRBV5-1 to TRBJ2-6; D remains ambiguous. CDR3 length: 18 amino acids. With 1 base removed from V and 1 base from J, the gap between germline ends came to 15 bases. From germline, CDR1 is SGHRS and CDR2 YFSETQ. The CDR3 DNA follows: TGCGCCAGCAGCTTGTGGCAGAGCCCCTTGTCTGGGGCCAACGTCCTGACTTTC. Translated, it gives CASSLWQSPLSGANVLTF.

This clonotype was picked up a small number of times. The chain uses TRBV28 and TRBJ1-1; D call uncertain. The CDR3 is 17 residues long. Trimming cost V 10 bases and J 0 bases, with 24 bases left between them. Germline lookup yields CDR1 MDHEN and CDR2 SYDVKM. CDR3 loop: CATRRVTALGMNTEAFF. CDR3 in DNA: TGTGCCACCAGGAGGGTAACCGCCCTGGGAATGAACACTGAAGCTTTCTTT.

The sample holds a few counts of this clonotype. The V and J genes are TRBV4-1 and TRBJ2-7, with D tentatively TRBD2 (5 bases). Trimming pared 0 bases from V and 6 bases from J, leaving 9 bases between. This CDR3 region has 13 residues. Germline loops: CDR1 MGHRA, CDR2 YSYEKL. This CDR3 reads CASSQDQRGEQYF. CDR3 bases: TGCGCCAGCAGCCAAGATCAACGGGGCGAGCAGTACTTC.

The table lists this clonotype with a few counts. The rearrangement uses TRBV5-1 and TRBJ2-1; TRBD2 aligns across 12 bases. V trimming: 4 bases; J trimming: 4 bases; junction bases outside the gene matches: 3. The germline V gene encodes CDR1 SGHRS and CDR2 YFSETQ. CDR3 length: 15 amino acids. CDR3 in amino acids: CASSEGTSGYNEQFF. The CDR3 DNA reads TGCGCCAGCAGCGAGGGGACTAGCGGGTACAATGAGCAGTTCTTC.

V usage is TRBV7-2 and J usage is TRBJ2-7, with D possibly being TRBD1 (5 bases). The V and J ends lost 10 bases and 3 bases respectively, with 25 bases between them. The CDR3 has 16 amino acids. CDR1 and CDR2 from the germline V gene are SGHTA and FQGNSA. This CDR3 is CATGQRSVTGRYEQYF. The CDR3, as DNA: TGTGCCACCGGCCAGCGTTCCGTAACAGGCCGCTACGAGCAGTACTTC. Variable domain in full (rest from reference TRBV7-2 and TRBJ2-7): GAGVSQSPSNKVTEKGKDVELRCDPISGHTALYWYRQSLGQGLEFLIYFQGNSAPDKSGLPSDRFSAERTGGSVSTLTIQRTQQEDSAVYLCATGQRSVTGRYEQYFGPGTRLTVT.

V gene TRBV4-1 combines with J gene TRBJ2-7; unclear D gene. The germline V gene has CDR1 MGHRA and CDR2 YSYEKL. CDR3 length: 16 residues. V was clipped by 0 bases and J by 3 bases, with 15 bases between them. The CDR3 sequence: CASSQEEERFLYEQYF. The CDR3 DNA is TGCGCCAGCAGCCAAGAGGAAGAGAGGTTCCTCTACGAGCAGTACTTC.

J is TRBJ2-1 and V is TRBV25-1; D is perhaps TRBD2 (6 bases). TRBJ2-7 matches the DNA end more closely, so the J call is doubtful. Looked up from germline, CDR1 is MGHDK and CDR2 is SYGVNS. CDR3 length: 17 amino acids. CDR3 protein: CASSESGQRGAYNEQYF. The CDR3 bases are TGTGCCAGCAGTGAAAGCGGGCAAAGAGGGGCCTACAATGAGCAGTACTTC.

This clonotype appeared once. CDR3 bases: TGTGCCAGCAGTGTGCAGGGGGGGGGTCAGCCCCAGCATTTT. Protein sequence: CASSVQGGGQPQHF. The rearrangement uses TRBV27 and TRBJ1-5; 7 bases agree with TRBD1. The V and J ends lost 5 bases and 6 bases, in that order; junction bases with no gene match: 7. The germline V gene encodes CDR1 MNHEY and CDR2 SMNVEV (reference sequence). The CDR3 has 14 amino acids.

This chain connects TRBV20-1 to TRBJ2-1; 7 positions agree with TRBD2. The germline CDR1 and CDR2 sequences are DFQATT and SNEGSKA (reference sequence). V lost 6 bases and J lost 6; bases outside the gene matches: 14. The CDR3 runs to 15 residues. Here the CDR3 DNA reads TGCAGTGCCCCTCCCCCGGGACTATCGTTCAATGAGCAGTTCTTC. This codes for CSAPPPGLSFNEQFF.

The genes are TRBV6-6 and TRBJ2-1, with TRBD1 matching over 10 bases. This CDR3 contains 15 residues. Germline CDR1 and CDR2: MNHNY and SVGAGI (reference sequence). V lost 8 bases to trimming and J lost 6 bases; unmatched junction nucleotides: 10. The CDR3 spells CASGVPGQGTNEQFF. As DNA, the CDR3 is TGTGCCAGCGGTGTCCCGGGACAGGGGACCAATGAGCAGTTCTTC.

V is TRBV27 and J is TRBJ2-7; a weak D match, TRBD1 (5 bases). CDR1 and CDR2 (germline): MNHEY, SMNVEV (reference sequence). Trimming took off 2 bases at V and 3 bases at J, with 11 bases between the two ends. There are 14 residues in the CDR3. The CDR3 loop reads CASSLADSFYEQYF. DNA for the CDR3: TGTGCCAGCAGTTTAGCCGACAGTTTCTACGAGCAGTACTTC.